The next 14 T cell receptor beta chains were all read from a single sample in a study of regulatory T cells. Findings of the study overall: Hydrophobic residues at CDR3 positions 6 and 7 were enriched in conventional CD4+ T cells of CD3G-deficient patients.

Amplification used 52 TRBV primers and 13 TRBJ primers. Assay used: immunoSEQ multiplex PCR; TCRdb lists only in-frame clones, some missing. This sample has some 31,000 clones, with more than 85% found just once. Their antigens remain unidentified. The sample taken for sequencing was conventional CD4+ T cells sorted from blood. These receptor sequences come from a child aged 2 to 10 with CD3G deficiency.

The chain carries TRBV28 and TRBJ2-6; D possibly corresponds to TRBD2 (7 bases). This CDR3 has 17 amino acids. V was shortened by 6 bases and J by 0 bases, with 15 bases between the two germline ends. Germline assignment: CDR1 MDHEN and CDR2 SYDVKM. The CDR3 coding sequence is TGTGCCAGCAGGGATGGACGGGGGGCCTCTGGGGCCAACGTCCTGACTTTC. Encoded protein: CASRDGRGASGANVLTF.

J is TRBJ1-5 and V is TRBV6-7; D perhaps matches TRBD1 (5 bases). TRBV6-7 carries the ORF label, with uncertain function. V was trimmed by 0 bases and J by 7 bases, leaving 16 bases between them. The CDR3 totals 16 residues. The chain's CDR3 is CASSYSYGGRRQPQHF. The CDR3 region has the DNA TGTGCCAGCAGTTACTCGTACGGGGGTAGGAGACAGCCCCAGCATTTT.

V is TRBV19 and J is TRBJ2-1; D may correspond to TRBD1 or TRBD2 (5 bases each). V lost 6 bases and J lost 0, with 15 bases in between. The CDR3 contains 16 residues. Germline CDR1 is LNHDA and CDR2 is SQIVND (reference sequence). For the CDR3, the DNA is TGTGCCAGTAGCAGACCGGGACCCCTCTCCTACAATGAGCAGTTCTTC. Translating gives CASSRPGPLSYNEQFF.

The J gene is TRBJ2-1, the V gene TRBV7-9; a weak D match, TRBD1 (6 bases). The CDR3 spans 13 residues. Trimming removed 1 base at V and 6 bases at J, with 7 bases between. Germline CDR1 SEHNR, CDR2 FQNEAQ (reference sequence). This CDR3 is CASSLVGGNEQFF. CDR3 sequence (DNA): TGTGCCAGCAGCTTAGTAGGGGGCAATGAGCAGTTCTTC.

The chain recombines TRBV5-1 with TRBJ2-1; possible D gene TRBD1, 5 bases. The CDR3 length is 15 residues. The germline CDR1 and CDR2 sequences are SGHRS and YFSETQ. With 5 bases removed from V and 4 bases from J, the gap between germline ends came to 16 bases. This CDR3 reads CASRPDRRPYNEQFF. CDR3 nucleotides: TGCGCCAGCAGACCAGACAGACGACCTTACAATGAGCAGTTCTTC.

The chain combines TRBV30 with TRBJ2-7, with 7 bases aligning to TRBD2. The CDR3 contains 12 residues. After removal of 2 bases from V and 3 bases from J, the junction contained 1 base not matched to a gene. Per the germline V gene, CDR1 is GTSNPN and CDR2 is SVGIG (reference sequence). CDR3 in amino acids: CAWSSGGYEQYF. The CDR3 DNA reads as TGTGCCTGGAGTTCGGGGGGCTACGAGCAGTACTTC.

The chain joins TRBV28 to TRBJ2-7; the match to TRBD2 covers 8 bases. V shed 6 bases, J shed 2 bases, and the junction held 3 bases outside the gene matches. Germline V gives CDR1 MDHEN, CDR2 SYDVKM. The CDR3 loop spans 13 amino acids. CDR3 sequence: CASRDGGAYEQYF. The CDR3 coding sequence is TGTGCCAGCAGGGACGGGGGGGCCTACGAGCAGTACTTC.

This clone is a singleton in its sample. V and J are TRBV28 and TRBJ2-1; tentative D call: TRBD2 (6 bases). Deletions cut 3 bases from V and 4 bases from J, with 19 bases between. Germline V gives CDR1 MDHEN, CDR2 SYDVKM. The CDR3 has 17 amino acids. CDR3 in amino acids: CASSFQGLAAIYNEQFF. The DNA for the CDR3 is TGTGCCAGCAGTTTTCAAGGGTTAGCGGCTATTTACAATGAGCAGTTCTTC.

The gene calls are TRBV28 and TRBJ2-3; 7 bases match TRBD1. V shed 6 bases and J 6 bases; nucleotides not matched to a gene: 3. The germline V gene encodes CDR1 MDHEN and CDR2 SYDVKM. The CDR3 contains 12 residues. The CDR3 nucleotides read TGTGCCAGCAGGCAGGGGGTGGATACGCAGTATTTT. This codes for CASRQGVDTQYF.

This clone was observed once. This chain links TRBV28 with TRBJ1-5; TRBD1 matches at 8 bases. Germline assignment: CDR1 MDHEN and CDR2 SYDVKM. After removal of 6 bases from V and 7 bases from J, the junction contained 11 bases not matched to a gene. This CDR3 is 15 amino acids long. DNA for the CDR3: TGTGCCAGCAGGCGGGCAGGGGGCGAGGGACAGCCCCAGCATTTT. Translating gives CASRRAGGEGQPQHF.

The chain couples TRBV10-3 to TRBJ2-1; D is undetermined. CDR1 is ENHRY, CDR2 SYGVKD, per germline. CDR3 length: 13 residues. The V and J ends lost 1 base and 9 bases respectively, with 10 bases between them. The CDR3 bases are TGTGCCATCAGTGAGTATCACGGCATTGAGCAGTTCTTC. This translates into CAISEYHGIEQFF.

The chain uses TRBV30 and TRBJ2-5; D is uncertain. Germline V gives CDR1 GTSNPN, CDR2 SVGIG (reference sequence). V dropped 4 bases and J dropped 5 bases, with 23 bases sitting between them. The length of the CDR3 is 16 residues. The CDR3 spells CAWKREAVLVMETQYF. The CDR3 region has the DNA TGTGCCTGGAAACGAGAGGCGGTCCTAGTAATGGAGACCCAGTACTTC. Variable domain in full (rest from reference TRBV30 and TRBJ2-5): SQTIHQWPATLVQPVGSPLSLECTVEGTSNPNLYWYRQAAGRGLQLLFYSVGIGQISSEVPQNLSASRPQDRQFILSSKKLLLSDSGFYLCAWKREAVLVMETQYFGPGTRLLVL.

This clone has only one observation. V gene TRBV6-1 combines with J gene TRBJ2-4; D is perhaps TRBD2 (6 bases). Trimming removed 3 bases from V and 7 bases from J, with 16 bases in between. CDR3 size: 15 residues. Germline V gene sequence: CDR1 MNHNS, CDR2 SASEGT. The DNA of the CDR3 is TGTGCCAGCAGTGACGGGAGAGCCCCCTGGAACATTCAGTACTTC. Protein sequence: CASSDGRAPWNIQYF.

The rearrangement links TRBV23-1 to TRBJ1-1, with D perhaps TRBD1 (5 bases). TRBV23-1 is an ORF; its function is uncertain. V was cut by 4 bases and J by 8 bases, with 20 bases left in between. The CDR3 extends over 15 amino acids. The CDR3 protein is CASSPPYGVWDEAFF. The CDR3 DNA reads TGCGCCAGCAGTCCTCCATACGGGGTTTGGGACGAAGCTTTCTTT.